The following is a TCR beta chain sequence with its context. The record originates from a study of blood T cell repertoires in COVID-19. Study background: Spain, Italy and the United States supplied samples that represented acute and convalescent COVID-19. PBMCs, B-cell-depleted T cells, or T cells were the source of the cDNA or gDNA that made up the material.

Enrolment of Seattle patients took place during active infection, and they were followed longitudinally. The CDR3 has 15 amino acids. Deletions cut 6 bases from V and 2 bases from J, with 14 bases between. Germline V lookup: CDR1 SGHTA, CDR2 FQGNSA. Original processing notes: Reference gene primers were amplified, and this amplification served to estimate nucleated cell counts. Sequencing was performed with immunoSEQ multiplex PCR; in TCRdb, only in-frame clones are kept and a portion is missing. V, J and clone size derive from that table, while D and trimming were established from the DNA sequence. There are about 310,000 clones in the sample; 75% to 90% occur only once, and roughly 2.9% lies in the top ten.

Sequencing was performed on peripheral blood. This TCR was recovered from a woman in her 30s with COVID-19, enrolled during active disease. This chain uses TRBV7-2 with TRBJ2-1, with a tentative D call TRBD1 (5 bases). The CDR3, as DNA: TGTGCCAGCAGTTTACGTGCGGACACCTACAATGAGCAGTTCTTC. Encoded protein: CASSLRADTYNEQFF. Filled out from reference TRBV7-2 and TRBJ2-1, the complete variable domain reads GAGVSQSPSNKVTEKGKDVELRCDPISGHTALYWYRQSLGQGLEFLIYFQGNSAPDKSGLPSDRFSAERTGGSVSTLTIQRTQQEDSAVYLCASSLRADTYNEQFFGPGTRLTVL.